The sequence of this T cell receptor (beta chain) was determined in a study of PD-1 blockade in classical Hodgkin lymphoma. The method was immunoSEQ multiplex PCR; TCRdb's version includes in-frame clones alone and lacks a portion of them. The table includes fewer than 50,000 clones, 88% detected once. This CDR3 has 16 residues. CDR1 and CDR2 from the germline V gene are SGHRS and YFSETQ. Deletions cut 1 base from V and 5 bases from J, with 18 bases between. Autologous stem cell transplantation was followed by relapse in every patient, and brentuximab vedotin exposure varied. In regard to this clone: Its antigen is unknown.

Overall study results and limits: In CD4+ cells, TCR diversity went up significantly by C4D1, but in CD8+ cells it did not. Nivolumab initiation under 1 year post-ASCT meant exclusion.

This clonotype originated in a human donor with classical Hodgkin lymphoma. J is TRBJ2-5 and V is TRBV5-1; possibly TRBD2 for D (7 bases). Sequenced material: peripheral blood mononuclear cells (PBMCs), taken at baseline. The CDR3, as DNA: TGCGCCAGCAGCTTGATTGGGGGGGGCGCGATGGAGACCCAGTACTTC. As protein: CASSLIGGGAMETQYF.